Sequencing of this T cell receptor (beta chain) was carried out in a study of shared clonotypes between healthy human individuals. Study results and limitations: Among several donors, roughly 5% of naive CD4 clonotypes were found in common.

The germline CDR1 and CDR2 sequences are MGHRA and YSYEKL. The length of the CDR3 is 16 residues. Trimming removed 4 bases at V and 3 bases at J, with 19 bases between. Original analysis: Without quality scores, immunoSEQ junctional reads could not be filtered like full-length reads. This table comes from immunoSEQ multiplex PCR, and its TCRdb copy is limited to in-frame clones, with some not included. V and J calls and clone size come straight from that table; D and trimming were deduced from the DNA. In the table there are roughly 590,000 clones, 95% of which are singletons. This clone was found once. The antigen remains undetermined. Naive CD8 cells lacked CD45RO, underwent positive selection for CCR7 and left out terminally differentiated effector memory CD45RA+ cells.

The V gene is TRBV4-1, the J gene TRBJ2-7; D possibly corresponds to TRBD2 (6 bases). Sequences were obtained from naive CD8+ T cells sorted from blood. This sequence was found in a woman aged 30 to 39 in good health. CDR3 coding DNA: TGCGCCAGCAGCCCCGGTAAGACTAGGTCCTTCTACGAGCAGTACTTC. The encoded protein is CASSPGKTRSFYEQYF.